The 17 T cell receptor beta chains given below trace back to one sample, sequenced in a study of shared clonotypes between healthy human individuals. The data were produced by immunoSEQ multiplex PCR, yet TCRdb's version contains in-frame clones alone and is incomplete. Of about 2.2 million clones detected, 85% to 95% appear once; the ten largest clones hold about 1.7%. CD8 cells classed as naive were CD45RO-negative and positively selected for CCR7, excluding terminally differentiated effector memory CD45RA+ cells. The specimen sequenced was naive CD8+ T cells from PBMCs. These receptors were collected from a man between 18 and 29 years old in good health. Some clones in this sample may be carry-over from other donors' samples.

The CDR3 here is CASLAGAHTDTQYF. The CDR3 region has the DNA TGTGCCAGCCTAGCGGGAGCCCACACAGATACGCAGTATTTT. The V and J genes are TRBV28 and TRBJ2-3, with TRBD2 matching over 10 bases. This CDR3 is built from 14 residues. J gave up 2 bases and V 8 bases, and 4 bases lay outside the gene matches. CDR1 is MDHEN and CDR2 is SYDVKM in the germline V gene. The full variable domain, its missing parts supplied by reference TRBV28 and TRBJ2-3, is DVKVTQSSRYLVKRTGEKVFLECVQDMDHENMFWYRQDPGLGLRLIYFSYDVKMKEKGDIPEGYSVSREKKERFSLILESASTNQTSMYLCASLAGAHTDTQYFGPGTRLTVL.

To note about this clone: Other DNA sequences of this sample code for an identical CDR3. The chain couples TRBV7-2 to TRBJ2-7; TRBD2 matches 9 bases. This CDR3 comprises 15 residues. CDR1 and CDR2 from the germline V gene are SGHTA and FQGNSA. The V and J ends lost 2 bases and 0 bases, in that order; junction bases with no gene match: 2. CDR3: CASSLLAGSSYEQYF. CDR3 bases: TGTGCCAGCAGCTTACTAGCGGGGAGCTCCTACGAGCAGTACTTC.

The chain uses TRBV4-1 and TRBJ2-7; unclear D gene. The germline gives CDR1 MGHRA, CDR2 YSYEKL. The CDR3 contains 14 residues. V lost 0 bases and J lost 7, with 13 bases in between. CDR3 sequence: CASSQDRTALEQYF. CDR3 coding DNA: TGCGCCAGCAGCCAAGATCGAACGGCTTTAGAGCAGTACTTC.

This clone has a single count. CDR3 residues: CASSVDVGSYEQYF. CDR3 nucleotides: TGTGCCAGCAGCGTAGATGTAGGGTCCTACGAGCAGTACTTC. This chain joins TRBV9 and TRBJ2-7; D remains ambiguous. The V end was cut by 0 bases, the J end by 1 base, with 8 bases between. The CDR3 consists of 14 residues. Germline CDR1 SGDLS, CDR2 YYNGEE.

The rearrangement uses TRBV5-1 and TRBJ2-3, with D maybe TRBD2 (6 bases). V lost 4 bases to trimming and J lost 2 bases, with 14 bases between them. The V gene's germline CDR1 is SGHRS and CDR2 YFSETQ. CDR3 length: 15 amino acids. CDR3 nucleotide sequence: TGCGCCAGCAGCCCTAGGACTACGCACACAGATACGCAGTATTTT. It is translated as CASSPRTTHTDTQYF.

The V gene is TRBV28, the J gene TRBJ2-7; 12 nucleotides line up with TRBD2. The CDR3 is made up of 17 amino acids. The ends lost 4 bases at V and 4 bases at J; junction bases unmatched: 11. Germline CDR1 and CDR2: MDHEN and SYDVKM. Written as DNA, the CDR3 is TGTGCCAGCAGTTGGAGACTAGCGGGAGTCGGGTGGTACGAGCAGTACTTC. It is translated as CASSWRLAGVGWYEQYF.

A note on this clone: The sample has other DNA sequences that encode this CDR3 too. This chain links TRBV11-2 with TRBJ2-4; D is unresolved. Germline V gene data show CDR1 as SGHAT and CDR2 as FQNNGV. The CDR3 spans 13 residues. The ends were cut back, 1 base at V and 1 base at J, with 2 bases in the middle. The CDR3 DNA follows: TGTGCCAGCAGCTTAGGGGCCAAAAACATTCAGTACTTC. Protein product: CASSLGAKNIQYF.

J is TRBJ2-7 and V is TRBV6-1; a possible D gene is TRBD1 (6 bases). Germline V gene data show CDR1 as MNHNS and CDR2 as SASEGT. V lost 0 bases to trimming and J lost 4 bases, with 10 bases between them. The length of the CDR3 is 14 residues. Written as DNA, the CDR3 is TGTGCCAGCAGTGAAGCCAGGACAGCTTACGAGCAGTACTTC. Translated: CASSEARTAYEQYF.

The V gene is TRBV12-5, the J gene TRBJ1-1; D is undetermined. The CDR3 consists of 13 residues. V was cut by 7 bases and J by 3 bases, with 12 bases left in between. Germline loops: CDR1 LGHNT, CDR2 FRNRAP. DNA for the CDR3: TGTGCTAGTGCCCTAAGCCCCTACACTGAAGCTTTCTTT. It is translated as CASALSPYTEAFF.

The rearrangement uses TRBV7-9 and TRBJ2-2; 14 bases fit TRBD2. This CDR3 has 15 residues. Unmatched junction bases numbered 1, after V lost 4 bases and J lost 6 bases. Germline CDR1 and CDR2: SEHNR and FQNEAQ (reference sequence). The CDR3 sequence: CASSSTSGRAGELFF. CDR3 nucleotide sequence: TGTGCCAGCAGCTCGACTAGCGGGAGGGCCGGGGAGCTGTTTTTT.

This chain connects TRBV28 to TRBJ2-7; D may match TRBD1 or TRBD2 (5 bases each). Germline CDR1 is MDHEN and CDR2 is SYDVKM. The ends were cut back, 5 bases at V and 1 base at J, with 15 bases in the middle. The CDR3 runs 15 residues. In nucleotides, the CDR3 is TGTGCCAGCAGTCTCGGGGCAGAGGGGTCCTACGAGCAGTACTTC. Residues: CASSLGAEGSYEQYF.

The chain combines TRBV27 with TRBJ2-7; 8 positions match TRBD2. Germline CDR1 MNHEY, CDR2 SMNVEV (reference sequence). Germline trimming cut 6 bases from V and 1 base from J; bases unmatched to any gene: 14. The CDR3 sequence is 17 residues long. The CDR3 protein is CASSLRLPGLVSYEQYF. CDR3 coding DNA: TGTGCCAGCAGCTTACGATTACCGGGACTAGTATCCTACGAGCAGTACTTC.

This clone was recorded only once. The V gene is TRBV18, the J gene TRBJ2-1, with unresolved D. In germline, CDR1 is KGHSH, CDR2 LQKENI. V lost 4 bases and J 8 bases, leaving 18 bases between the germline ends. This CDR3 is 15 amino acids long. The CDR3 spells CASSQGPRDYDEQFF. The CDR3 DNA reads as TGTGCCAGCTCACAGGGCCCTAGGGATTACGATGAGCAGTTCTTC.

This chain links TRBV27 with TRBJ2-1; perhaps TRBD1 as D (6 bases). The CDR3 extends over 11 amino acids. V was cut by 5 bases and J by 11 bases, with 10 bases left in between. Germline V lookup: CDR1 MNHEY, CDR2 SMNVEV (reference sequence). CDR3 coding DNA: TGTGCCAGCAGTACGGACAGCCAGCAGTTCTTC. Encoded protein: CASSTDSQQFF.

In the case of this clone: Other DNA sequences in the sample encode the same CDR3. The chain recombines TRBV7-9 with TRBJ2-7; 8 nucleotides match TRBD1. This CDR3 contains 13 residues. In germline, CDR1 is SEHNR, CDR2 FQNEAQ (reference sequence). The J segment lost 0 bases and the V segment lost 6 bases, leaving 1 base of the junction unmatched. The CDR3 DNA reads as TGTGCCAGCAGGGGGACAGGCTCCTACGAGCAGTACTTC. Protein sequence: CASRGTGSYEQYF.

The chain has TRBV6-5 and TRBJ2-1; possible D gene TRBD1, 6 bases. V was shortened by 6 bases and J by 4 bases, with 16 bases between the two germline ends. Germline V gives CDR1 MNHEY, CDR2 SVGAGI. The CDR3 is 15 amino acids. Written as DNA, the CDR3 is TGTGCCAGCAGCGATACCGGACAGCCGTACAATGAGCAGTTCTTC. This translates into CASSDTGQPYNEQFF.

This chain connects TRBV19 to TRBJ2-7; D is unresolved. CDR3 length: 14 residues. CDR1 is LNHDA and CDR2 is SQIVND in the germline V gene (reference sequence). V dropped 8 bases and J dropped 5 bases, with 19 bases sitting between them. CDR3 loop: CASGRATSRDEQYF. The CDR3 bases are TGTGCCAGTGGACGTGCGACCTCTAGGGACGAGCAGTACTTC.